The subject of this entry is one TCR beta chain. Here immunoSEQ multiplex PCR was the method, and the copy in TCRdb shows in-frame clones only, minus some. The repertoire consists of roughly 180,000 clones, with approximately 82% occurring once and the leading ten covering 15% to 20%. Cohorts were based on clinical histories the participants reported. What the recovered Cohort 3 donors had was two negative PCRs, clearance, or symptom resolution. The record originates from a study of blood T cell repertoires in COVID-19. Study-level information: The United States, Italy and Spain supplied acute and convalescent COVID-19 samples.

The receptor comes from a man in his sixties who had recovered from COVID-19. The sequenced sample consisted of PBMCs or T cells enriched from blood (not recorded which).

DNA for the CDR3: TGTGCCAGGAGGGTAGGCAGTGAAAAACTGTTTTTT. It is translated as CARRVGSEKLFF. The genes are TRBV19 and TRBJ1-4; D unresolved. Germline values: CDR1 LNHDA, CDR2 SQIVND (reference sequence). V was clipped by 9 bases and J by 7 bases, with 12 bases between them. This CDR3 contains 12 residues.